This T cell receptor beta chain was observed in a study of tissue T cells after allogeneic stem cell transplantation. Notes on the study in general: TCR repertoires tracked anatomic similarity, regardless of disease or transplant status. Shared clones across patients were few; motif clustering revealed tissue-specific shared signatures.

CDR1 SNHLY and CDR2 FYNGKV come from the germline V gene (reference sequence). The CDR3 totals 14 residues. V lost 2 bases and J 0 bases, leaving 5 bases between the germline ends. Only a few counts were recorded for this clone. The antigen remains unidentified. Gene names denote mouse genes. The read is 1 residue too short to cover the CDR3 end, so that end is filled in from the germline J gene. Data came from immunoSEQ multiplex PCR; TCRdb stores just in-frame clones and leaves some out. The sample has 2,000 to 2,500 clones, roughly 52% seen once. The time point was: mouse harvest day 14 after allogeneic transplant. Tail vein injection delivered 10^7 T-cell-depleted bone marrow cells and 10^6 splenic CD5+ T cells. This mouse GVHD model was MHC-mismatched B6 to BALB/c, profiled day 7 or 14.

Sequenced: liver tissue. The chain uses TRBV3 and TRBJ1-5; D gene uncertain. The origin of this receptor is a female BALB/c mouse given C57BL/6 T cells with graft-versus-host disease after an allogeneic hematopoietic cell transplant. The sequenced CDR3 bases are TGTGCCAGCAGCTTACAGTATAACAACCAGGCTCCGCTT. The encoded protein is CASSLQYNNQAPL. The CDR3 reads in full as CASSLQYNNQAPLF.